This entry features one TCR beta chain sequence. Its antigen is not identified. The V and J ends lost 4 bases and 5 bases, in that order; junction bases with no gene match: 12. Germline-derived CDR1 and CDR2 are SGHNT and YYREEE (reference sequence). There are 16 residues in the CDR3. The source of the sample is a study of T cells and copy number aberrations in small-cell lung cancer. Study-level findings and limits: Compared with adjacent lung tissue, tumors had lower T-cell richness and clonality and non-significantly lower density.

The repertoire was sequenced with immunoSEQ multiplex PCR; TCRdb's copy has only in-frame clones and lacks some. Here the sample spans under 8,000 clones, approximately 79% being singletons. Patients with resected limited-stage small-cell lung cancer, operated 2008 to 2020. Every patient either smoked or had heavy second-hand smoke exposure. Adjacent normal lung was taken at least 2 cm from tumor. J is TRBJ2-5 and V is TRBV5-4; 9 bases agree with TRBD1. Material for sequencing was normal tissue next to the tumor. The origin of this receptor is a woman in her seventies with small cell lung cancer. Some clones in this sample may be carry-over from other donors' samples. CDR3 sequence reads: CASSQKSTGGRETQYF. The CDR3 DNA reads TGTGCCAGCAGCCAAAAATCGACAGGGGGGAGGGAGACCCAGTACTTC.